Sequencing of this T cell receptor beta chain was carried out in a study of cytomegalovirus exposure and HLA in healthy donors. The CDR3 length is 14 residues. Germline V gives CDR1 SSHAT, CDR2 FNYEAQ (reference sequence). The PCR contained 60 Vbeta and 13 Jbeta primers. The table came from immunoSEQ multiplex PCR; TCRdb's copy has only in-frame clones and leaves some out. This sample has over 90,000 clones, with around 78% found just once. With regard to this clone: Germline is not matched at one junction end, which may reflect a read error.

This TCR came from a man aged 35 to 55 in good health and CMV-seronegative. The V call is TRBV7-7, the J call TRBJ2-5, with 7 bases that match TRBD1. Sequencing was performed on PBMCs. The chain's CDR3 is CASSLRGQPETQYF. CDR3 nucleotide sequence: TGTGCTAGCAGCTTAAGGGGACAGCCGGAGACCCAGTACTTC.